This record looks at one T cell receptor (beta chain) sequence and its context. What antigen it recognizes has not been identified. No quality values exist for individual bases; no much larger clone is one base distant. The sample is drawn from a study of blood T cell repertoires in COVID-19 (dated by TCRdb to between 2020 and 2021). The study in broad terms: Collaborator samples came from the United States, Italy and Spain and covered acute and convalescent phases of COVID-19. The material from the prospective study consisted of cDNA or gDNA derived from T cells, B-cell-depleted T cells, or PBMCs. Subjects who had been exposed to COVID-19, were actively infected with it, or had recovered from it provided the deeply sampled blood TCRbeta repertoires that made up the dataset. The repertoires were released in a freely available public database meant as a resource for research on the immune response to SARS-CoV-2. The samples were drawn from two sources: the first 160 participants of the ongoing ImmuneRACE study, and over 1,000 subjects contributed by 6 global collaborators. Nearly every sample came with metadata listing a de-identified subject ID, COVID-19 status, age in years and sex. Where available, HLA class I and class II types were taken from metadata supplied by the sample provider and were not determined by assay-based typing. Overall study results and their limits: The quantity of clinical and demographic metadata differed by source and by participant and was supplied without curation.

One collaborating source in Seattle enrolled patients while the patients were actively infected and followed the patients over time throughout the course of disease. Whole blood was collected in K2EDTA tubes by collaborating institutions according to the institutions' own protocols. For TCRbeta analysis, collaborators shipped samples in one of three forms: frozen whole blood, isolated PBMCs, or DNA extracted from either of those sample types. TCRbeta CDR3 regions were amplified from genomic DNA using the immunoSEQ Assay, a bias-controlled multiplex PCR. As for how the authors treated the data: Nucleated cell counts per sample were estimated from amplification of reference gene primers within the assay. Sequence reads were collapsed and filtered to measure the absolute abundance of every unique TCRbeta CDR3 rearrangement. For each sample, productive Simpson clonality was calculated by taking the square root of Simpson's diversity index across productive rearrangements. Here the immuneACCESS table is served through TCRdb, limited to in-frame sequences with V and J called. Missing clones are a known gap in these copies; in checked studies unresolved V genes cover under half, and the rest lacks a known reason. The V and J calls and clone size come from that table; D and trimming were worked out from the DNA. This sample lists around 440,000 clones; approximately 89% were detected once. The ten biggest clones cover over 10% of the sample.

The origin of this receptor is a woman between 50 and 59 years old with COVID-19, enrolled during active disease. The sequencing sample was made of peripheral blood.

The nucleotide sequence reads TGTGCCAGCAGCTTGGGGGGGATTAATGAAAAACTGTTTTTT. It encodes CASSLGGINEKLFF. The chain is assembled from TRBV11-2 and TRBJ1-4; TRBD1 is perhaps the D gene, given 5 matching bases. Via the germline V gene, CDR1 is SGHAT and CDR2 FQNNGV. The CDR3 measures 14 amino acids from cysteine to phenylalanine. The retained sequence is limited to the CDR3, 42 bases, with the frame set at the first base. V lost 3 bases and J lost 4 bases; the stretch between them is 9 bases long.